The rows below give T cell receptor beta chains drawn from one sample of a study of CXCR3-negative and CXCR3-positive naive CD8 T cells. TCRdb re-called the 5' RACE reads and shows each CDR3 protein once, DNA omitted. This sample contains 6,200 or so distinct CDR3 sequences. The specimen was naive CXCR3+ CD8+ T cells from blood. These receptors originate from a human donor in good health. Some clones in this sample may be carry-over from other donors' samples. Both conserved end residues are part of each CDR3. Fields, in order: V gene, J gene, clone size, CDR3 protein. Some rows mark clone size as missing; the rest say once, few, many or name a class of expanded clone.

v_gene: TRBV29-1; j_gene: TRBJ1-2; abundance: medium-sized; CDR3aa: CSVEGVDGYTF
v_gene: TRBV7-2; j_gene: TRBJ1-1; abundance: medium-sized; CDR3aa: CASSFRDRGPGTEAFF
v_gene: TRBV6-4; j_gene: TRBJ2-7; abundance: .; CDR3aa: CASSESREQYF
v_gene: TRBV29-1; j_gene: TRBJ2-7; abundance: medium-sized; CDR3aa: CSVEDRSGGAPSYEQYF
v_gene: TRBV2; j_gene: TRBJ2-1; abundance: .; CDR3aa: CASSHRASSYNEQFF
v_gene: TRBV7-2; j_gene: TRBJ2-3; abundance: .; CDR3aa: CASSFRWDSTDTQYF
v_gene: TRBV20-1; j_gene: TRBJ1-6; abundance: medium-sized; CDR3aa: CSARGFAVSYNSPLHF
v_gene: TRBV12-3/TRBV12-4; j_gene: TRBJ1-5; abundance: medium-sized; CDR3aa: CASSLWGNQPQHF
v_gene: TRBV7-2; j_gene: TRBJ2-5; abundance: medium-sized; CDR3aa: CASSGNYRVETQYF
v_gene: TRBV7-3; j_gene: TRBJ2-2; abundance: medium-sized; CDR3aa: CASSPSLGTGELFF
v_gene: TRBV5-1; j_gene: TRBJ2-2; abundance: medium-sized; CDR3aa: CASSFEWTGELFF
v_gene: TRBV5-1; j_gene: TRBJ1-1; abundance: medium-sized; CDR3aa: CASSLGTGPNTEAFF
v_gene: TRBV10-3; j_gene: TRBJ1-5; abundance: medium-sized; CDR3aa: CASWDSGINQPQHF